The next 30 T cell receptor beta chains were all read from a single sample in a study of patients and donors after allogeneic stem cell transplantation. TCRdb redid the calling of the RT-PCR reads with MiXCR, one entry per CDR3 protein. The sample records 50,000 to 60,000 distinct CDR3 sequences, about an eighth being singletons. The sequenced sample consisted of blood, either unsorted or a sorted T cell fraction (not recorded which). The receptors were sampled from a human donor who was either an allogeneic HSCT recipient or a stem cell or donor lymphocyte infusion donor (not recorded which). It is not recorded whose cells these are; they may come from a transplant donor.

This clonotype appeared a few times. The chain employs TRBV3-1 and TRBJ2-1, with D unresolved. The CDR3 runs 14 residues. Deletions cut 1 base from V and 8 bases from J, with 12 bases between. From germline, CDR1 is LGHDT and CDR2 YNNKEL (reference sequence). The DNA of the CDR3 is TGTGCCAGCAGCCAAGGGATCCAAGGCGATGAGCAGTTCTTC. Encoded protein: CASSQGIQGDEQFF.

This clonotype was recorded a few times. J is TRBJ2-3 and V is TRBV12-3 or TRBV12-4; 8 nucleotides line up with TRBD2. V lost 0 bases to trimming and J lost 3 bases; unmatched junction nucleotides: 17. This CDR3 contains 20 residues. CDR3 sequence reads: CASSLAPRLAPTPKTDTQYF. The DNA for the CDR3 is TGTGCCAGCAGTTTAGCGCCGAGACTAGCGCCGACCCCAAAAACAGATACGCAGTATTTT.

This clonotype was picked up many times. V is TRBV12-3 or TRBV12-4 and J is TRBJ1-3; D unresolved. With 3 bases removed from V and 4 bases from J, the gap between germline ends came to 10 bases. The CDR3 extends over 14 amino acids. CDR3 region: CASSLWARGNTIYF. CDR3 nucleotide sequence: TGTGCCAGCAGTTTGTGGGCCAGGGGAAACACCATATATTTT.

This clonotype was detected ten times or more. V usage is TRBV20-1 and J usage is TRBJ1-2; D is ambiguous. V lost 5 bases, J lost 0 bases, and 13 bases lay in between. The CDR3 length is 14 residues. Germline CDR1 reads DFQATT; CDR2 reads SNEGSKA (reference sequence). CDR3 region: CSAPQDWSNYGYTF. The CDR3 region has the DNA TGCAGTGCTCCCCAGGACTGGTCTAACTATGGCTACACCTTC.

The DNA of the CDR3 is TGTGCCAGCAGCCCCCTTATGGGCCCCACTGAAGCTTTCTTT. This sequence encodes CASSPLMGPTEAFF. V usage is TRBV13 and J usage is TRBJ1-1; D not resolved. V lost 5 bases and J lost 4, with 14 bases in between. Germline CDR1 reads PRHDT; CDR2 reads FYEKMQ (reference sequence). The CDR3 length is 14 residues. Using reference TRBV13 and TRBJ1-1 for the parts outside the CDR3, the full variable domain is AAGVIQSPRHLIKEKRETATLKCYPIPRHDTVYWYQQGPGQDPQFLISFYEKMQSDKGSIPDRFSAQQFSDYHSELNMSSLELGDSALYFCASSPLMGPTEAFFGQGTRLTVV.

This chain connects TRBV7-4 to TRBJ2-3; 11 bases match TRBD2. The CDR3 spans 18 residues. The V gene end was trimmed by 3 bases and the J gene end by 2 bases; junction bases not matched to a gene: 10. Germline assignment: CDR1 SGHVT and CDR2 SQSDAQ. CDR3 sequence reads: CASSLVVGTSGITDTQYF. CDR3 nucleotide sequence: TGTGCCAGCAGCTTGGTCGTAGGGACTAGCGGAATCACAGATACGCAGTATTTT.

This clonotype occurred many times. The CDR3 DNA is TGCAGTGCTAGAGATCTAGGGGTAGGGGAAAAACTGTTTTTT. Its translation is CSARDLGVGEKLFF. The genes are TRBV20-1 and TRBJ1-4; possibly TRBD1 for D (5 bases). The CDR3 spans 14 residues. Germline V gives CDR1 DFQATT, CDR2 SNEGSKA (reference sequence). V gave up 0 bases and J gave up 8 bases, with 13 bases separating them.

This clonotype was observed a handful of times. The chain uses TRBV7-2 and TRBJ2-3; D is perhaps TRBD1 (7 bases). This CDR3 is built from 16 residues. V lost 5 bases and J lost 6, with 21 bases in between. Per the germline V gene, CDR1 is SGHTA and CDR2 is FQGNSA. The CDR3 sequence: CASSDFLAPGGDTQYF. The CDR3 DNA follows: TGTGCCAGCAGCGACTTTCTAGCCCCAGGGGGGGATACGCAGTATTTT.

This clonotype was observed a few times. The chain employs TRBV20-1 and TRBJ2-7; D may be TRBD2 (5 bases). CDR3 size: 12 residues. Germline V gene sequence: CDR1 DFQATT, CDR2 SNEGSKA (reference sequence). The V gene lost 4 bases and the J gene lost 0 bases, with 7 bases spanning the gap. The CDR3 DNA follows: TGCAGTGCTACTGGGAGCTCCTACGAGCAGTACTTC. Encoded protein: CSATGSSYEQYF.

The chain couples TRBV5-1 to TRBJ1-5; D gene unclear. Germline CDR1 is SGHRS and CDR2 is YFSETQ. The CDR3 runs 15 residues. V lost 5 bases, J lost 0 bases, and 12 bases lay in between. This CDR3 reads CASRIASNSNQPQHF. The CDR3 region has the DNA TGCGCCAGCAGGATCGCGTCGAATAGCAATCAGCCCCAGCATTTT. Full variable domain (outside the CDR3, taken from reference TRBV5-1 and TRBJ1-5): KAGVTQTPRYLIKTRGQQVTLSCSPISGHRSVSWYQQTPGQGLQFLFEYFSETQRNKGNFPGRFSGRQFSNSRSEMNVSTLELGDSALYLCASRIASNSNQPQHFGDGTRLSIL.

This clonotype has only a few counts. This chain uses TRBV5-1 with TRBJ1-1, with D perhaps matching TRBD1 (5 bases). The CDR3 consists of 13 residues. Germline-derived CDR1 and CDR2 are SGHRS and YFSETQ. The germline V and J ends were trimmed by 3 bases and 6 bases, with 12 bases remaining between them. Here the CDR3 reads CASSYDSLAEAFF. For the CDR3, the DNA is TGCGCCAGCAGCTATGACAGTCTGGCTGAAGCTTTCTTT.

This clonotype was detected many times. The chain joins TRBV10-3 to TRBJ1-1, with D possibly matching TRBD1 (6 bases). Trimming took off 10 bases at V and 4 bases at J, with 13 bases between the two ends. The germline CDR1 and CDR2 sequences are ENHRY and SYGVKD. This CDR3 has 12 residues. In DNA form, the CDR3 reads TGTGCCACTTCGACAGGCAGCACTGAAGCTTTCTTT. Residues: CATSTGSTEAFF.

The rearrangement links TRBV20-1 to TRBJ2-1, with 7 bases lining up with TRBD2. CDR1 and CDR2 from the germline V gene are DFQATT and SNEGSKA (reference sequence). This CDR3 is built from 13 residues. The V and J ends lost 6 bases and 10 bases, in that order; junction bases with no gene match: 12. The CDR3 loop reads CSAEGGAADEQFF. CDR3 in DNA: TGCAGTGCGGAGGGAGGGGCAGCTGACGAGCAGTTCTTC.

This clonotype was counted only a few times. The rearrangement links TRBV6-6 to TRBJ2-2; D is perhaps TRBD2 (5 bases). Germline CDR1 MNHNY, CDR2 SVGAGI (reference sequence). The length of the CDR3 is 14 residues. With 8 bases removed from V and 3 bases from J, the gap between germline ends came to 13 bases. CDR3 residues: CASDPGRYTGELFF. The CDR3 DNA is TGTGCCAGCGACCCGGGAAGATACACCGGGGAGCTGTTTTTT.

This clonotype was recorded at least ten times. The chain combines TRBV11-2 with TRBJ1-3; the D gene is possibly TRBD1 (6 bases). The CDR3 is 18 amino acids. Germline V gene data show CDR1 as SGHAT and CDR2 as FQNNGV. Trimming removed 2 bases at V and 2 bases at J, with 19 bases between. CDR3 loop: CASSLLPGGAGPGNTIYF. CDR3 DNA: TGTGCCAGCAGCTTACTGCCGGGGGGCGCTGGCCCTGGAAACACCATATATTTT.

There are many counts of this clonotype. This chain uses TRBV20-1 with TRBJ2-3, with 7 positions matching TRBD1. With V trimmed by 4 bases and J by 0 bases, 7 bases remained unmatched. The CDR3 contains 15 residues. Germline values: CDR1 DFQATT, CDR2 SNEGSKA (reference sequence). The CDR3 DNA is TGCAGTGCTAAGAGGACAGGCGGGAGCACAGATACGCAGTATTTT. Protein sequence: CSAKRTGGSTDTQYF.

Only a few counts were recorded for this clonotype. The V gene is TRBV5-1, the J gene TRBJ2-1; 7 nucleotides align to TRBD2. Losses at the gene ends were 0 bases for V and 6 bases for J; bases not matched to a gene: 6. The V gene's germline CDR1 is SGHRS and CDR2 YFSETQ. The CDR3 sequence is 15 residues long. Here the CDR3 reads CASSLGASGPNEQFF. In DNA form, the CDR3 reads TGCGCCAGCAGCTTGGGGGCTAGCGGCCCCAATGAGCAGTTCTTC.

This clonotype was counted many times. The V and J genes are TRBV5-5 and TRBJ1-6, with D possibly matching TRBD1 (5 bases). The CDR3 spans 15 residues. Germline-derived CDR1 and CDR2 are SGHKS and YYEKEE (reference sequence). V lost 5 bases and J 3 bases, leaving 12 bases between the germline ends. CDR3 DNA sequence: TGTGCCAGCAGTCAGAGGGGCTACTATAATTCACCCCTCCACTTT. This translates into CASSQRGYYNSPLHF.

This clonotype is a singleton in its sample. The J gene is TRBJ2-1, the V gene TRBV9; 7 bases line up with TRBD1. CDR1 and CDR2 from the germline V gene are SGDLS and YYNGEE. The trim removed 1 base at V and 4 bases at J, leaving 11 bases unmatched. The CDR3 sequence is 17 residues long. CDR3 residues: CASSVNPGTEIYNEQFF. The CDR3 nucleotides read TGTGCCAGCAGCGTAAACCCCGGGACAGAGATATACAATGAGCAGTTCTTC.

This clonotype was observed at least ten times. The chain links TRBV5-1 to TRBJ1-1; 8 positions agree with TRBD1. Germline CDR1 SGHRS, CDR2 YFSETQ. V lost 6 bases to trimming and J lost 9 bases; unmatched junction nucleotides: 10. This CDR3 spans 13 amino acids. The CDR3 sequence: CASTGTGGEKAFF. For the CDR3, the DNA is TGCGCCAGCACCGGGACAGGAGGAGAGAAAGCTTTCTTT.

This clonotype was picked up a small number of times. The CDR3 DNA sequence: TGTGCCAGCAGTTACGCCCGGCTAGGGAATGAGCAGTTCTTC. Amino acids: CASSYARLGNEQFF. The V gene is TRBV6-5, the J gene TRBJ2-1; D gene unclear. The CDR3 is 14 residues long. CDR1 is MNHEY, CDR2 SVGAGI, per germline. V was clipped by 2 bases and J by 7 bases, with 12 bases between them.

This clonotype was observed many times. The V call is TRBV12-3 or TRBV12-4, the J call TRBJ1-5; TRBD1 might be the D (5 bases). The germline V and J ends were trimmed by 0 bases and 4 bases, with 13 bases remaining between them. The CDR3 sequence is 16 residues long. In DNA, the CDR3 is TGTGCCAGCAGTTTAGCTCAGGGTTACGGGAATCAGCCCCAGCATTTT. Its protein is CASSLAQGYGNQPQHF.

This clonotype came up a few times. The chain uses TRBV7-6 and TRBJ1-1; no definite D call. Germline loops: CDR1 SGHVS, CDR2 FNYEAQ. The CDR3 is 13 amino acids. V lost 2 bases and J lost 3, with 7 bases in between. This CDR3 is CASSLKQYTEAFF. The CDR3 DNA sequence: TGTGCCAGCAGCTTAAAACAGTACACTGAAGCTTTCTTT.

This clonotype was observed at least ten times. This chain connects TRBV27 to TRBJ1-5, with D unresolved. The length of the CDR3 is 16 residues. Per germline, CDR1 MNHEY and CDR2 SMNVEV (reference sequence). Trimming cost V 5 bases and J 0 bases, with 14 bases left between them. This chain's CDR3 is CASSGGKDPSNQPQHF. CDR3 DNA: TGTGCCAGCAGTGGCGGGAAGGATCCTAGCAATCAGCCCCAGCATTTT.

This clonotype appeared many times. The rearrangement links TRBV11-3 to TRBJ1-2; 7 bases line up with TRBD1. The junction had 9 bases not matched to a gene; V was cut back by 1 base and J by 4 bases. The CDR3 totals 16 residues. In germline, CDR1 is SGHNT, CDR2 YENEEA. Here the CDR3 reads CASSLGLRTGVYGYTF. CDR3 bases: TGTGCCAGCAGCTTAGGTCTCCGGACAGGAGTCTATGGCTACACCTTC.

This clonotype was seen only a few times. This chain uses TRBV20-1 with TRBJ1-1; D unresolved. V was pared by 0 bases and J by 1 base, with 12 bases between. CDR3 length equals 15 residues. Germline V gives CDR1 DFQATT, CDR2 SNEGSKA (reference sequence). CDR3 sequence (DNA): TGCAGTGCTAGAGAAGGATTCCCCCGGAACACTGAAGCTTTCTTT. Translating it yields CSAREGFPRNTEAFF.

The chain recombines TRBV20-1 with TRBJ2-7; a weak D match, TRBD1 (6 bases). Trimming pared 6 bases from V and 1 base from J, leaving 13 bases between. Germline V CDR1 and CDR2: DFQATT, SNEGSKA (reference sequence). The CDR3 extends over 13 amino acids. CDR3 in DNA: TGCAGTGCAATCCGGGACATTTCCTACGAGCAGTACTTC. Translating gives CSAIRDISYEQYF.

This clonotype was seen more than once but under ten times. This chain connects TRBV18 to TRBJ2-7; no clear D. The CDR3 runs 13 residues. Trimming took 0 bases from V and 1 from J, leaving 4 bases between them. Germline-derived CDR1 and CDR2 are KGHSH and LQKENI. CDR3 loop: CASSPPQSYEQYF. The CDR3 region has the DNA TGTGCCAGCTCACCACCTCAGTCCTACGAGCAGTACTTC. The full variable domain, in which reference TRBV18 and TRBJ2-7 provide the parts outside the CDR3, is NAGVMQNPRHLVRRRGQEARLRCSPMKGHSHVYWYRQLPEEGLKFMVYLQKENIIDESGMPKERFSAEFPKEGPSILRIQQVVRGDSAAYFCASSPPQSYEQYFGPGTRLTVT.

The V gene is TRBV20-1, the J gene TRBJ2-2; D perhaps matches TRBD2 (6 bases). This CDR3 has 16 amino acids. Trimming shortened V by 0 bases and J by 2 bases, and 13 bases separated the two germline ends. CDR1 is DFQATT, CDR2 SNEGSKA, per germline (reference sequence). The CDR3 sequence is CSARDLISGNTGELFF. The DNA of the CDR3 is TGCAGTGCTAGAGATCTTATTAGCGGTAACACCGGGGAGCTGTTTTTT.

This clonotype was seen a handful of times. This CDR3 is CASSLLVRVAQETQYF. CDR3 in DNA: TGTGCCAGCAGCTTGCTAGTCAGGGTGGCCCAAGAGACCCAGTACTTC. The gene calls are TRBV11-2 and TRBJ2-5; D is possibly TRBD1 (5 bases). The V gene lost 3 bases and the J gene lost 1 base, with 15 bases spanning the gap. CDR1 SGHAT and CDR2 FQNNGV come from the germline V gene. The CDR3 covers 16 residues.